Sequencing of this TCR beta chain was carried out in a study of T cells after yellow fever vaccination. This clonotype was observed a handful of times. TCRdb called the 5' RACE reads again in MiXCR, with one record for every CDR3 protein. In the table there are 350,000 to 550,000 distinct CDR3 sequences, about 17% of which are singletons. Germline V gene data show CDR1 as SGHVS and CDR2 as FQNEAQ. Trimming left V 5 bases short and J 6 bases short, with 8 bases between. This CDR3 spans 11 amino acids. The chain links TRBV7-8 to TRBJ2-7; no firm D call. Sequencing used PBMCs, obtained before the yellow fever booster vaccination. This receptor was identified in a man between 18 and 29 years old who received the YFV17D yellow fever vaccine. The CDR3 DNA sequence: TGTGCCAGCAGCCGCACGCTCGAGCAGTACTTC. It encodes CASSRTLEQYF. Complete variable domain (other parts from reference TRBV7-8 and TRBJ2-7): GAGVSQSPRYKVAKRGQDVALRCDPISGHVSLFWYQQALGQGPEFLTYFQNEAQLDKSGLPSDRFFAERPEGSVSTLKIQRTQQEDSAVYLCASSRTLEQYFGPGTRLTVT.